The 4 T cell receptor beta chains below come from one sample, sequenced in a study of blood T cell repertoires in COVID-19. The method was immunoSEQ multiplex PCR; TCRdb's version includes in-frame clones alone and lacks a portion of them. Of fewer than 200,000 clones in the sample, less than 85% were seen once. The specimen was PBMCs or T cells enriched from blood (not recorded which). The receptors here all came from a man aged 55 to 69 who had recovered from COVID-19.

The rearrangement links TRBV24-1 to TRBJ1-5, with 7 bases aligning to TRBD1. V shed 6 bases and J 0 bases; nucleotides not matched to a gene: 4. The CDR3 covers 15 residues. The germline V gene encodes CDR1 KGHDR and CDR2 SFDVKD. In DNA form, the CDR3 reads TGTGCCACCAGTCAGGGACAGTATAGCAATCAGCCCCAGCATTTT. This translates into CATSQGQYSNQPQHF.

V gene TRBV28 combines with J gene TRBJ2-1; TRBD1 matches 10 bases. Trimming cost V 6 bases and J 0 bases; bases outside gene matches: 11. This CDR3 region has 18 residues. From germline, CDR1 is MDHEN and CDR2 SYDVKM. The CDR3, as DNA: TGTGCCAGCAGCCACTCCCGGGACAGGGGCTTCTCCTACAATGAGCAGTTCTTC. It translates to CASSHSRDRGFSYNEQFF.

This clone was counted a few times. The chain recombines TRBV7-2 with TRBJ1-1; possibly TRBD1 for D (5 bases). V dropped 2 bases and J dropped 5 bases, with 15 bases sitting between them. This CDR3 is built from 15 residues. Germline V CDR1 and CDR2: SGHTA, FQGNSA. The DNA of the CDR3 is TGTGCCAGCAGCTTAAATTCGTTGGGGGGTACTGAAGCTTTCTTT. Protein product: CASSLNSLGGTEAFF.

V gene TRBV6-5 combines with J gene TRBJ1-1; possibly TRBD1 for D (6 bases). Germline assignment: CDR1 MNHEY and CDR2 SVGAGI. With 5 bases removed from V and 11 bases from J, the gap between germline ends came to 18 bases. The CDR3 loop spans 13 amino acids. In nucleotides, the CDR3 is TGTGCCAGCAGTCCCCGGGACACCTCGAATGCTTTCTTT. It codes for CASSPRDTSNAFF.